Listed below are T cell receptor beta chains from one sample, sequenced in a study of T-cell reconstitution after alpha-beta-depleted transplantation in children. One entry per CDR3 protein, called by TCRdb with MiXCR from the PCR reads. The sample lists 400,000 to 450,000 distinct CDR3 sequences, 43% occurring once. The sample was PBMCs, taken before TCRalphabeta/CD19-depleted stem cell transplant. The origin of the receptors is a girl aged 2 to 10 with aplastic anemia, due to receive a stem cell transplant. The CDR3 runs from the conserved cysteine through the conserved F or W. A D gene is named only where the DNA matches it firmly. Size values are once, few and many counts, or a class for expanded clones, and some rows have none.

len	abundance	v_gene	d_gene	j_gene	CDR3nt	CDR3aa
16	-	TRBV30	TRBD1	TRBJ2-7	TGTGCCTGGAGTTCATCGGCGACAGGGATTTTCGACGAGCAGTACTTC	CAWSSSATGIFDEQYF
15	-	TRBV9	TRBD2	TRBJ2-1	TGTGCCAGCAGCGTAGCTCCTGGGGGAGGGCACGAGCAGTTCTTC	CASSVAPGGGHEQFF
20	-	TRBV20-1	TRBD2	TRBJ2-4	TGCAGTGCTCAAACTAGCGGGGGGGTCGGACACACCGACTTTCAAAACATTCAGTACTTC	CSAQTSGGVGHTDFQNIQYF
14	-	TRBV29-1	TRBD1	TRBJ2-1	TGCAGCGCTACTAGACAGGGGGCGCGAAATGAGCAGTTCTTC	CSATRQGARNEQFF
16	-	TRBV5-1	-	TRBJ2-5	TGCGCCAGCAGCTTGGAGGGGATGGAAAGCGCAGAGACCCAGTACTTC	CASSLEGMESAETQYF
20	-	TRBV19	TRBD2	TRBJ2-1	TGTGCCAGTAGTATGGCTCCGGGACTAGCGGGCCCTAGCTCCTACAATGAGCAGTTCTTC	CASSMAPGLAGPSSYNEQFF
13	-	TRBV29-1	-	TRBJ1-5	TGCAGCGTTGGAGGGACGAGCAATCAGCCCCAGCATTTT	CSVGGTSNQPQHF
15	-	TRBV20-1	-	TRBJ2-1	TGCAGTGCCAAGAGCCGTTTTAGCTCCTACAATGAGCAGTTCTTC	CSAKSRFSSYNEQFF
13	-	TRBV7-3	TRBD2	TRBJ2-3	TGTGCCAGCAAAGCGGGGGGCACAGATACGCAGTATTTT	CASKAGGTDTQYF
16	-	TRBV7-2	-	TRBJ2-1	TGTGCCAGCAGCTTAGCAGCGGAAGGGGGTTACAATGAGCAGTTCTTC	CASSLAAEGGYNEQFF
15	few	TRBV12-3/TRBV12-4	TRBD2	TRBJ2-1	TGTGCCAGCACCGAAGGACTAGCGGGAGCAAACGAGCAGTTCTTC	CASTEGLAGANEQFF
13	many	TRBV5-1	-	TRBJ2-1	TGCGCCAGCAGCTTGGTCCTTATGGGACTTGGGTTCTTC	CASSLVLMGLGFF
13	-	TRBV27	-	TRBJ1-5	TGTGCCAGCAGTGCGCACGGAGGACAGCCCCAGCATTTT	CASSAHGGQPQHF
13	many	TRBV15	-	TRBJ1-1	TGTGCCACCCGGACGGGCGGGAACACTGAAGCTTTCTTT	CATRTGGNTEAFF
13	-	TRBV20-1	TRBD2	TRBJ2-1	TGCAGTGCTCTACTAGCGGGAGGAATTGAGCAGTTCTTC	CSALLAGGIEQFF
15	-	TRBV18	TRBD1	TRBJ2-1	TGTGCCAGCTCACCGGGACAGGCGGTAAACAATGAGCAGTTCTTC	CASSPGQAVNNEQFF
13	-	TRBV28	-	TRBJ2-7	TGTGCCAGCAGTTTAAGGATGGAATACGAGCAGTACTTC	CASSLRMEYEQYF
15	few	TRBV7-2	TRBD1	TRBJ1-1	TGTGCCAGCTCCGCTACAGGGGGCGGGGGCACTGAAGCTTTCTTT	CASSATGGGGTEAFF
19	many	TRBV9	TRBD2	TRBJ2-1	TGTGCCAGCAGCGTAGAATACGGGAGGATGATTTCCCTCTACAATGAGCAGTTCTTC	CASSVEYGRMISLYNEQFF
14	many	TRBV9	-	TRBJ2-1	TGTGCCAGCAGCGTAGGGCCGAATGGCAATGAGCAGTTCTTC	CASSVGPNGNEQFF
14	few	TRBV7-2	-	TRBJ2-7	TGTGCCAGCAGCTTCAGGGACAACCTAGGGGAGCAGTACTTC	CASSFRDNLGEQYF
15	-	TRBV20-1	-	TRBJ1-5	TGCAGTGCTAGAGGGGACCAAACGACAAATCAGCCCCAGCATTTT	CSARGDQTTNQPQHF
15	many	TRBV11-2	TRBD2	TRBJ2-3	TGTGCCAGCAGCCCCGATAGCGGGAGGGGGTATACGCAGTATTTT	CASSPDSGRGYTQYF
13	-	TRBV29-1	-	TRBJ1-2	TGCAGCGTTGAGGGGGGGGCGGGGAGAGGCTACACCTTC	CSVEGGAGRGYTF
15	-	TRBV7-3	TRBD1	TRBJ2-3	TGTGCCAGCAGCGCCTCCAGGGGGCGGACAGATACGCAGTATTTT	CASSASRGRTDTQYF
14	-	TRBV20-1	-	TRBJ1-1	TGCAGTGCTAGCGGTTGGGTTGGGACCCCTGAAGCTTTCTTT	CSASGWVGTPEAFF
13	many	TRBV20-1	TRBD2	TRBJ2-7	TGCAGTGCTAGAGACCGGGGGGAAGGCGAGCAGTACTTC	CSARDRGEGEQYF
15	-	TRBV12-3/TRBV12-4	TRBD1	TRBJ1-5	TGTGCCAGCAGAACCGCAGGGGGTTTAGGCCACCCCCAGCATTTT	CASRTAGGLGHPQHF
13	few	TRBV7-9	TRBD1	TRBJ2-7	TGTGCCAGTTCGGGACAGGGCACCTACGAGCAGTACTTC	CASSGQGTYEQYF
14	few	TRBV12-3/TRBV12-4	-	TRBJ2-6	TGTGCCAGCAGTACAGGGTCTGGGGCCAACGTCCTGACTTTC	CASSTGSGANVLTF
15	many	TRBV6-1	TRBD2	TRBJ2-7	TGTGCCAGCAGCCCTTTCCTAGCGGAGACCTACGAGCAGTACTTC	CASSPFLAETYEQYF
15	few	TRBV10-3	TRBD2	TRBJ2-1	TGTGCCATCAGTGAGGACCGCGGGGGGTACAATGAGCAGTTCTTC	CAISEDRGGYNEQFF
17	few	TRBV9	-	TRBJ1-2	TGTGCCAGCAGCGTGAGGGCGGAGGAGAAAGCAAACTATGGCTACACCTTC	CASSVRAEEKANYGYTF
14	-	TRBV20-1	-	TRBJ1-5	TGCAGTGCTAGCGTCAGGGGTAACAATCAGCCCCAGCATTTT	CSASVRGNNQPQHF
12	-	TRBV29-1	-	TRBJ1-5	TGCAGCGTTGGAGGGGCTGATCAGCCCCAGCATTTT	CSVGGADQPQHF
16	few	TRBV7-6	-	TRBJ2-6	TGTGCCAGCAGCCCTGGCCACAATACTGGGGCCAACGTCCTGACTTTC	CASSPGHNTGANVLTF
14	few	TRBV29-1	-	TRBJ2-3	TGCAGCGTTGAAGGAACGGGGTGGGGAGATACGCAGTATTTT	CSVEGTGWGDTQYF
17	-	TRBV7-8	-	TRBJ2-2	TGTGCCAGCAGCCTAGACAGATCGGGAGTGAACACCGGGGAGCTGTTTTTT	CASSLDRSGVNTGELFF
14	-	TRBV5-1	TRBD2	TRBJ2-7	TGCGCCAGCAGCCCCTGGGCGGGGGGCAACGAGCAGTACTTC	CASSPWAGGNEQYF
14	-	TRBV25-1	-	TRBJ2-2	TGTGCCAGCAGTGGGGGACTCCTCACCGGGGAGCTGTTTTTT	CASSGGLLTGELFF
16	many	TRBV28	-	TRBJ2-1	TGTGCCAGCAGTTTAAATCCCCCCACTAGTTTGAAGGGAGAGTTCTTC	CASSLNPPTSLKGEFF
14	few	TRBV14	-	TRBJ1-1	TGTGCCAGCAGCCCCCCGGGGGCGCGACTCGAGGCTTTCTTT	CASSPPGARLEAFF
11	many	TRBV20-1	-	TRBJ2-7	TGCAGTGCTCATGCCTCCGGCGAGCAGTACTTC	CSAHASGEQYF
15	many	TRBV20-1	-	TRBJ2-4	TGCAGTGCTAGATCCTCGGGGGAACGGGAAAACATTCAGTACTTC	CSARSSGERENIQYF
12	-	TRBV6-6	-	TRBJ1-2	TGTGCCAGCAGTGACAGCTCCTATGGCTACACCTTC	CASSDSSYGYTF
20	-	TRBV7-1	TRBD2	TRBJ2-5	TGTGCCTGGGGGGGACCCTGGGCTGCCGATTTCCCCATCCTCCAAGAGACCCAGTACTTC	CAWGGPWAADFPILQETQYF
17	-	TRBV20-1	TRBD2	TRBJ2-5	TGCAGTGCTAGAGATGCGCTAGCGGGAGGTCCTAGGGAGACCCAGTACTTC	CSARDALAGGPRETQYF
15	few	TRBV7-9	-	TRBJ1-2	TGTGCCAGCGAACGACCGCAGGGTGGGGGCTATGGCTACACCTTC	CASERPQGGGYGYTF
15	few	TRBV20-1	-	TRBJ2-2	TGCAGTGCTATCCGGGACGCGGTACACACCGGGGAGCTGTTTTTT	CSAIRDAVHTGELFF